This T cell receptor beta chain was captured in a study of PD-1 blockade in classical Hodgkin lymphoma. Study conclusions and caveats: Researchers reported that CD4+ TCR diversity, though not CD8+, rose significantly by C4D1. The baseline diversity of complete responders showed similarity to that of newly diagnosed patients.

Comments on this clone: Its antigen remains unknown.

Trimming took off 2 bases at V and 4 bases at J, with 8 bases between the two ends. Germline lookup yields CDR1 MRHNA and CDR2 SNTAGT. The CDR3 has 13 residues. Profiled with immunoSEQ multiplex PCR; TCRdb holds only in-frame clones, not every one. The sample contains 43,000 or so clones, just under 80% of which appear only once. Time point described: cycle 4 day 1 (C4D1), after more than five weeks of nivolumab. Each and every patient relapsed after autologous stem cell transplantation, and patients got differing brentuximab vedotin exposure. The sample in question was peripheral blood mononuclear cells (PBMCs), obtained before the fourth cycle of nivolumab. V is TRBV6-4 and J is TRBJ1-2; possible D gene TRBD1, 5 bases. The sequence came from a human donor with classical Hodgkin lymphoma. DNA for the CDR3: TGTGCCAGCAGTGACGGGCAGGGCTATGGCTACACCTTC. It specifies CASSDGQGYGYTF.